This TCR beta chain comes out of a study of blood T cell repertoires in COVID-19. Produced via immunoSEQ multiplex PCR; TCRdb's table is partial and in-frame only. The data show some 100,000 clones, roughly 86% seen once. V lost 2 bases and J 0 bases, leaving 23 bases between the germline ends. The CDR3 extends over 19 amino acids. The V gene's germline CDR1 is KGHSH and CDR2 LQKENI. What was sequenced was peripheral blood. V is TRBV18 and J is TRBJ2-7; tentative D call: TRBD1 (6 bases). This receptor was obtained from a woman in her 30s with acute or convalescent COVID-19. CDR3 nucleotide sequence: TGTGCCAGCTCACCAAGTGGCGTGGGCAGGGGATCAGACTCCTACGAGCAGTACTTC. It specifies CASSPSGVGRGSDSYEQYF.